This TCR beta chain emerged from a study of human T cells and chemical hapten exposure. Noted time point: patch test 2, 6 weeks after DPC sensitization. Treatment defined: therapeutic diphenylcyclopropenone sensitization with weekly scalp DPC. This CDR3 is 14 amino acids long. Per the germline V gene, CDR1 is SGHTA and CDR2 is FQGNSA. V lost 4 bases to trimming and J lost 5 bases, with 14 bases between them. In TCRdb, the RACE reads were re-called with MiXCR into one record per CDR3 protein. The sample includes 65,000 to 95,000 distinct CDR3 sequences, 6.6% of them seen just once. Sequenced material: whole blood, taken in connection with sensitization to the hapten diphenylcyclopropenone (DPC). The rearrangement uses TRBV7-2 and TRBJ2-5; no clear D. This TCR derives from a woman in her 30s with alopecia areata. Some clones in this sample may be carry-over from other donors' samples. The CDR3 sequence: CASSSYSPDETQYF. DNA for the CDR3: TGTGCCAGCAGCTCATACAGCCCCGATGAGACCCAGTACTTC.